The 18 T cell receptor beta chains in this list originate from one sample, sequenced in a study of shared clonotypes between healthy human individuals. Assay: immunoSEQ multiplex PCR; the TCRdb copy retains only in-frame clones and omits some. The table includes millions of clones, 85% to 95% detected once. The specimen sequenced was naive CD4+ T cells sorted from blood. Described subset: CD45RA+ positively selected. Receptors were obtained from a man younger than 35 in good health.

This sequence joins TRBV4-2 and TRBJ1-5, with D unclear. Trimming left V 1 base short and J 5 bases short, with 6 bases between. The length of the CDR3 is 13 residues. Looked up from germline, CDR1 is LGHNA and CDR2 is YNFKEQ. The CDR3 is CASSQVGDQPQHF. The CDR3 bases are TGTGCCAGCAGCCAAGTTGGGGATCAGCCCCAGCATTTT.

A word on this clone: This may be a read error, as it is one base from a much larger clone. The chain joins TRBV7-2 to TRBJ2-1; no clear D. Trimming cost V 8 bases and J 4 bases, with 6 bases left between them. There are 11 residues in the CDR3. The germline V gene encodes CDR1 SGHTA and CDR2 FQGNSA. In DNA form, the CDR3 reads TGTGCCAGCGGGCTATACAATGAGCAGTTCTTC. Amino acid sequence: CASGLYNEQFF.

CDR3 DNA: TGTGCCGGATTAAGAGGTCTCTATGGCTACACCTTC. Amino acid sequence: CAGLRGLYGYTF. The chain carries TRBV6-1 and TRBJ1-2; no clear D. This CDR3 contains 12 residues. Trimming removed 11 bases at V and 4 bases at J, with 14 bases between. The germline CDR1 and CDR2 sequences are MNHNS and SASEGT.

V gene TRBV18 combines with J gene TRBJ1-2; D is unresolved. The CDR3 totals 14 residues. The germline V and J ends were trimmed by 5 bases and 0 bases, with 10 bases remaining between them. CDR1 is KGHSH and CDR2 is LQKENI in the germline V gene. DNA for the CDR3: TGTGCCAGCTCATCAGAGGGAGCTAACTATGGCTACACCTTC. Its translation: CASSSEGANYGYTF.

In this sample, this clone turned up once. The rearrangement links TRBV6-6 to TRBJ2-3; D possibly corresponds to TRBD1 (5 bases). V was clipped by 9 bases and J by 3 bases, with 13 bases between them. This CDR3 is 13 amino acids long. CDR1 and CDR2 from the germline V gene are MNHNY and SVGAGI (reference sequence). The CDR3 reads CASSLPGTDTQYF. For the CDR3, the DNA is TGTGCCAGTTCCCTCCCAGGGACAGATACGCAGTATTTT.

V gene TRBV11-2 combines with J gene TRBJ1-5; no firm D call. Germline loops: CDR1 SGHAT, CDR2 FQNNGV. The CDR3 contains 18 residues. V dropped 1 base and J dropped 3 bases, with 19 bases sitting between them. The CDR3 loop is CASSLGGSPFPANQPQHF. The DNA for the CDR3 is TGTGCCAGCAGCTTAGGAGGGTCCCCTTTTCCGGCCAATCAGCCCCAGCATTTT.

CDR3 residues: CAWNSHKVADTQYF. CDR3 coding DNA: TGTGCCTGGAACTCCCATAAGGTCGCAGATACGCAGTATTTT. The chain joins TRBV30 to TRBJ2-3; unclear D gene. Trimming took off 4 bases at V and 4 bases at J, with 15 bases between the two ends. This CDR3 spans 14 amino acids. In germline, CDR1 is GTSNPN, CDR2 SVGIG (reference sequence).

This chain joins TRBV6-1 and TRBJ2-5, with 7 positions matching TRBD1. This CDR3 has 17 residues. The trim removed 0 bases at V and 4 bases at J, leaving 11 bases unmatched. Germline V gives CDR1 MNHNS, CDR2 SASEGT. The CDR3 nucleotides read TGTGCCAGCAGTGAAGCGTCCATAGGGGGCAAAGGAGAGACCCAGTACTTC. Protein: CASSEASIGGKGETQYF.

The chain recombines TRBV15 with TRBJ1-5, with a possible D match to TRBD1 (6 bases). V lost 2 bases and J 2 bases, leaving 13 bases between the germline ends. The germline V gene encodes CDR1 LNHNV and CDR2 YYDKDF (reference sequence). The CDR3 totals 16 residues. The CDR3 bases are TGTGCCACCAGCAGAAATTTACAGGGCGGCAATCAGCCCCAGCATTTT. Encoded protein: CATSRNLQGGNQPQHF.

This chain joins TRBV4-3 and TRBJ1-2; D gene uncertain. Trimming left V 0 bases short and J 1 base short, with 12 bases between. The CDR3 totals 16 residues. Germline CDR1 reads LGHNA; CDR2 reads YSLEER. CDR3 nucleotides: TGCGCCAGCAGCCAAGATTTGGGATCCTATAACTATGGCTACACCTTC. Its protein is CASSQDLGSYNYGYTF.

Turning to this clone: Other DNA sequences within the sample encode an identical CDR3. The chain combines TRBV19 with TRBJ2-5; D is unresolved. This CDR3 comprises 13 residues. Germline values: CDR1 LNHDA, CDR2 SQIVND (reference sequence). Trimming removed 1 base from V and 2 bases from J, with 5 bases in between. The CDR3 protein is CASSIGRQETQYF. The CDR3 nucleotides are TGTGCCAGTAGTATAGGCAGGCAAGAGACCCAGTACTTC. The complete variable domain, with remaining parts taken from reference TRBV19 and TRBJ2-5, reads DGGITQSPKYLFRKEGQNVTLSCEQNLNHDAMYWYRQDPGQGLRLIYYSQIVNDFQKGDIAEGYSVSREKKESFPLTVTSAQKNPTAFYLCASSIGRQETQYFGPGTRLLVL.

This clone appeared a single time. Within the sample, other DNA sequences also encode this same CDR3. The gene calls are TRBV5-1 and TRBJ1-2; D remains ambiguous. Trimming removed 4 bases from V and 1 base from J, with 14 bases in between. Looked up from germline, CDR1 is SGHRS and CDR2 is YFSETQ. CDR3 length: 15 amino acids. As DNA, the CDR3 is TGCGCCAGCAGCCTGGGTGGCCCAGATAACTATGGCTACACCTTC. Translated: CASSLGGPDNYGYTF.

The chain couples TRBV27 to TRBJ1-1; 8 nucleotides agree with TRBD1. V gave up 5 bases and J gave up 0 bases; unmatched junction bases: 14. This CDR3 has 18 residues. CDR1 MNHEY and CDR2 SMNVEV come from the germline V gene (reference sequence). The DNA for the CDR3 is TGTGCCAGCAGTCTCTCAGGGGGCGCAGGGAAATTGAACACTGAAGCTTTCTTT. The encoded protein is CASSLSGGAGKLNTEAFF.

The rearrangement links TRBV7-2 to TRBJ2-3; D gene ambiguous. This CDR3 region has 12 residues. Germline V gene lookup returns CDR1 SGHTA and CDR2 FQGNSA. V was cut by 2 bases and J by 6 bases, with 6 bases left in between. CDR3 residues: CASSLYVDTQYF. CDR3 sequence (DNA): TGTGCCAGCAGCTTATACGTCGATACGCAGTATTTT.

The CDR3 sequence is CASSEASGGGNSPLHF. DNA of the CDR3: TGTGCCAGCAGTGAAGCCTCAGGGGGCGGGAATTCACCCCTCCACTTT. J is TRBJ1-6 and V is TRBV6-1; 8 nucleotides align to TRBD1. The CDR3 contains 16 residues. The junction had 5 bases not matched to a gene; V was cut back by 0 bases and J by 7 bases. Germline-derived CDR1 and CDR2 are MNHNS and SASEGT.

The genes are TRBV5-1 and TRBJ2-1, with 10 bases matching TRBD2. CDR1 is SGHRS, CDR2 YFSETQ, per germline. J was trimmed by 5 bases and V by 4 bases; bases with no gene match: 6. The CDR3 has 15 amino acids. The CDR3 region has the DNA TGCGCCAGCAGCGTCGGACTAGCGGCGAACAATGAGCAGTTCTTC. Translation: CASSVGLAANNEQFF.

The chain couples TRBV18 to TRBJ2-7; D is uncertain. Trimming removed 6 bases from V and 6 bases from J, with 15 bases in between. The CDR3 sequence is 13 residues long. Germline lookup yields CDR1 KGHSH and CDR2 LQKENI. As DNA, the CDR3 is TGTGCCAGCTCCCCCCAGAGAGTAGGCGAGCAGTACTTC. Translating gives CASSPQRVGEQYF.

This chain joins TRBV6-5 and TRBJ1-2; 8 positions agree with TRBD1. The CDR3 totals 13 residues. The trim removed 5 bases at V and 5 bases at J, leaving 4 bases unmatched. Looked up from germline, CDR1 is MNHEY and CDR2 is SVGAGI. CDR3 residues: CASSRDRPYGYTF. CDR3 DNA sequence: TGTGCCAGCAGTCGGGACAGGCCTTATGGCTACACCTTC.